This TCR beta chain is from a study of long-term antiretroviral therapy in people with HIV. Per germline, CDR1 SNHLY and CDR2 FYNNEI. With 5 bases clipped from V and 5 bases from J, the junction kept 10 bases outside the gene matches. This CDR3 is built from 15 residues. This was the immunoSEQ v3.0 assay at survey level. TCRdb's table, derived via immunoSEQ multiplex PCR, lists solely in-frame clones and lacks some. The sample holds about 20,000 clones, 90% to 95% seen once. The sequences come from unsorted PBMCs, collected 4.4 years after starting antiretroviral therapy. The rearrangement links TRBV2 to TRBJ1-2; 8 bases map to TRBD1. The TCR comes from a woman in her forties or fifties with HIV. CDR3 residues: CASSIRTGQLYGYTF. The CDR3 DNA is TGTGCCAGCAGTATAAGGACAGGGCAACTATATGGCTACACCTTC.